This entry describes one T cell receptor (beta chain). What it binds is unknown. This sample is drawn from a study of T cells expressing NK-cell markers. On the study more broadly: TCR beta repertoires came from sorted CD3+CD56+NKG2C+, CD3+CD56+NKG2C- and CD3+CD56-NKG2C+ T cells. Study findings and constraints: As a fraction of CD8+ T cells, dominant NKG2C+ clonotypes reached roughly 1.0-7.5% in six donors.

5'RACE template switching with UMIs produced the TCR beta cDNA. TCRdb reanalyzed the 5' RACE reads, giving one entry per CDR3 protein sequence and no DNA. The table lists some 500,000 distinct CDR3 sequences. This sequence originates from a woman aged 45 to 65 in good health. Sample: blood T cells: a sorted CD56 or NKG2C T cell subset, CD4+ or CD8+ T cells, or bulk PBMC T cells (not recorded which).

CDR3 sequence reads: CASSQDSGLAGGNEQFF. This chain connects TRBV4-1 to TRBJ2-1; the D gene TCRdb calls, TRBD2, cannot be checked with no DNA. This CDR3 contains 17 residues. Germline V CDR1 and CDR2: MGHRA, YSYEKL.